This entry features one TCR beta chain sequence. This clonotype turned up a few times. Its cognate antigen has yet to be identified. It has no much larger one-base neighbor in the sample; base qualities were not kept. The data originate from a study of blood T cells in healthy people across ages (dated by TCRdb to about 2015). About the study as a whole: In model experiments, roughly one uniquely barcoded TCR beta cDNA molecule per two T cells was captured by template switching. Using deep sequencing normalized with unique cDNA molecular identifiers, the study measured how TCR beta repertoire diversity changes with age. The donors were split into four age groups: young (average approximately 16 years), middle-aged (about 40), aged (roughly 68) and long-lived (under 90). To avoid experimental bias, donors of different ages were spread randomly across the sequencing lanes. For two donors (one aged 18 to 30 and one aged 80 or older), the study analyzed two additional independent replicas of 1 million unique cDNA reads from the same blood draw. What the study reported, not specific to this receptor: Bulk unsorted PBMC profiling prevented conclusive comparison of naive and antigen-experienced compartments. As age increased, observed TCR beta diversity per million T cells dropped in a roughly linear way, and a significant reduction was already evident by age 40. Because donor CMV infection status was unknown, age-related changes in expanded clonotypes were potentially confounded. Total diversity estimates from one million sequenced T cells were considered lower bounds and underestimates. Compared with the aged group, the long-lived group had more naive CD4+ T cells, fewer expanded clones and increased TCR diversity, suggesting age selection. The percentage of naive T cells measured by flow cytometry correlated strongly with observed TCR beta diversity.

V drops 3 bases and J drops 2 bases, leaving 17 bases in between. Per the germline V gene, MDHEN is the CDR1 and SYDVKM is the CDR2. The CDR3, cysteine through phenylalanine, is 16 amino acids long. Only CDR3 DNA is held: 48 bases, read in frame from base 1. Library creation used 5' RACE. The sequencer was an Illumina HiSeq 2500. The second PCR ran for about 7 to 11 cycles and used a J-beta primer mix along with a sample-barcoded 5' primer. A template-switch 5' adaptor carrying 12 random nucleotides introduced a unique molecular identifier onto each TCR beta cDNA molecule. At least 2.5 million CDR3-containing paired-end reads were obtained from each sample. First-strand cDNA was synthesized from all RNA with the Mint cDNA synthesis kit, primed by a TRBC-specific oligonucleotide. After uracil-DNA glycosylase treatment, a first 18-cycle PCR used universal primers M1SS and BC2_uni_R on all cDNA. The published analysis was carried out like this. For normalization, 1 million high-quality reads, each with a distinct molecular identifier, were randomly selected from each sample. Instead of being binned into consensus sequences, reads with shared molecular identifiers were discarded. MiTCR, set to a Q25 quality threshold and the strictest error-elimination algorithm, was used for CDR3 identification, clonotype clustering and error correction. A nonparametric unseen species model with Euler transformation was used to estimate a lower bound on total TCR beta diversity. TCRdb trimmed public reads at Q25 via fastp, called clones via MiXCR and kept in-frame beta chains. Every distinct CDR3 protein forms one entry, paired with its most common genes and DNA. TCRdb, not the original authors, processed these V and J calls. This sample has fewer than 2,000,000 distinct CDR3 sequences in its table, and 30% to 40% of those were observed once. The ten largest clones capture around 11% of the sample.

Donors were a few dozen systemically healthy Caucasian individuals from Russia aged 6 to 90 years. Each donor gave about 11 milliliters of peripheral blood, drawn into EDTA-treated Vacutainer tubes. Ficoll-Paque density-gradient centrifugation was used to isolate PBMCs, with at least 6.5 million per sample. Total RNA was extracted from PBMCs with Trizol reagent, with at least 5.5 micrograms obtained per sample. Naive CD45RAhigh/CD27high T cell percentages were measured by flow cytometry on a PBMC aliquot from every donor. Sequencing was done on a sample of blood. The V gene is TRBV28 and the J gene is TRBJ2-7; the D gene is perhaps TRBD1, from 5 matching bases. The source is a woman in her 30s in good health. The DNA sequence is given as TGTGCCAGCAGTTTCTTAGGACAACGGCGAACCTACGAGCAGTACTTC. Translated, this is CASSFLGQRRTYEQYF.